Listed here are 5 T cell receptor beta chains from one sample, sequenced in a study of neurological immune-mediated disorders. MiXCR, applied by TCRdb to the 5' RACE reads, yields one record per CDR3 protein. Of around 29,000 distinct CDR3 sequences in the sample, around 6% were seen once. Material: CD4+ T cells from blood. Receptor source: a woman aged 50 to 65 in good health.

This clonotype was found many times. The chain links TRBV20-1 to TRBJ1-1; D unresolved. The CDR3 runs to 12 residues. V was cut by 0 bases and J by 2 bases, with 4 bases left in between. CDR1 DFQATT and CDR2 SNEGSKA come from the germline V gene (reference sequence). CDR3 DNA: TGCAGTGCTAGAGATCTAAACACTGAAGCTTTCTTT. Its translation: CSARDLNTEAFF.

Ten or more counts support this clonotype. V gene TRBV27 combines with J gene TRBJ1-2, with D tentatively TRBD1 (5 bases). Germline-derived CDR1 and CDR2 are MNHEY and SMNVEV (reference sequence). V was trimmed by 8 bases and J by 0 bases, leaving 22 bases between them. The CDR3 covers 17 residues. CDR3 region: CASGSMLGQRSNYGYTF. CDR3 DNA: TGTGCCAGCGGGAGTATGTTAGGACAAAGATCTAACTATGGCTACACCTTC.

This clonotype was picked up many times. The chain carries TRBV20-1 and TRBJ2-1, with D possibly matching TRBD1 (6 bases). The CDR3 runs 12 residues. Germline assignment: CDR1 DFQATT and CDR2 SNEGSKA (reference sequence). Deletions cut 3 bases from V and 12 bases from J, with 15 bases between. CDR3 loop: CSARGTGFRQFF. CDR3 DNA: TGCAGTGCTAGGGGTACAGGGTTCAGGCAGTTCTTC.

This clonotype was detected ten times or more. The chain recombines TRBV19 with TRBJ1-1, with unresolved D. There are 13 residues in the CDR3. Per the germline V gene, CDR1 is LNHDA and CDR2 is SQIVND (reference sequence). Trimming pared 5 bases from V and 1 base from J, leaving 8 bases between. The CDR3 loop reads CASSQTANTEAFF. As DNA, the CDR3 is TGTGCCAGTAGTCAAACGGCGAACACTGAAGCTTTCTTT.

This clonotype appeared many times. In DNA, the CDR3 is TGTGCCAGCAGCGACCGGGACAGGGGGCTTGAAGCTTTCTTT. Its protein is CASSDRDRGLEAFF. The chain has TRBV4-2 and TRBJ1-1; 12 bases agree with TRBD1. CDR3 size: 14 residues. The V gene end was trimmed by 5 bases and the J gene end by 7 bases; junction bases not matched to a gene: 5. Germline V gives CDR1 LGHNA, CDR2 YNFKEQ.